This note documents a single T cell receptor beta chain sequence. This clone's antigen is unknown. No base quality information exists; no much larger clone differs at one position. This entry comes from a study of T cell changes during pregnancy in multiple sclerosis (dated by TCRdb to between 2018 and 2020). A note on the overall study: The study looked at changes in the T cell repertoire across pregnancy in women with multiple sclerosis.

Looking up the germline V gene yields CDR1 SQVTM and CDR2 ANQGSEA. Including the terminal cysteine and phenylalanine, the CDR3 comprises 15 residues. The sequence is cut down to CDR3 DNA, 45 bases in frame from base 1. The germline V and J ends show losses of 0 bases and 8 bases respectively, and no gene match explains 9 bases of the junction. The library was produced with the immunoSEQ multiplex PCR assay. Drawn from immuneACCESS, this table holds only the in-frame rearrangements with V and J called that TCRdb kept. Clones are partly lost; checked studies trace under half to an unresolved V gene and leave the rest unexplained. Present in this sample are about 59,000 clones, roughly 94% of which were seen just once. Just over 2.5% of the sample is in the top ten clones.

The sequence derives from a female donor with multiple sclerosis, enrolled in a pregnancy study. Sequenced material: CD8+ T cells from peripheral blood mononuclear cells, taken after pregnancy. The sequence links TRBV29-1 to TRBJ1-1, with 10 middle bases fitting TRBD1. The nucleotide sequence reads TGCAGCGTTGAAGATCTGTGGACAGGGGGTGAGGAAGCTTTCTTT. Its protein is CSVEDLWTGGEEAFF.